Below are 30 T cell receptor beta chains sequenced from a single sample in a study of blood T cells in healthy people across ages. Through a sample-barcoded 5' primer and a J-beta primer mix, a second PCR was run for roughly 6 to 11 cycles. One entry per CDR3 protein results from TCRdb running MiXCR on the 5' RACE reads. The repertoire holds more than 750,000 distinct CDR3 sequences, about 28% seen once, with approximately 10% in the top ten. These data also featured in a second study, about T cells of mothers and their children.

Sequenced material: blood. The origin of the receptors is a woman aged 40 to 55 in good health.

The chain combines TRBV28 with TRBJ2-7; 8 bases agree with TRBD1. The germline gives CDR1 MDHEN, CDR2 SYDVKM. The CDR3 runs to 13 residues. Trimming took 10 bases from V and 2 from J; bases not matched to a gene: 7. The CDR3 protein is CATRGQGPYEQYF. CDR3 bases: TGTGCCACCCGCGGACAGGGTCCCTACGAGCAGTACTTC.

This clonotype has at least ten counts. This chain uses TRBV24-1 with TRBJ1-2; D is ambiguous. The germline gives CDR1 KGHDR, CDR2 SFDVKD. The V gene lost 9 bases and the J gene lost 7 bases, with 23 bases spanning the gap. The CDR3 length is 15 residues. The CDR3 protein is CATSEEGPNVAGYTF. The CDR3 DNA reads TGTGCCACCTCCGAGGAAGGGCCCAACGTCGCTGGCTACACCTTC.

This clonotype was seen ten or more times. The V and J genes are TRBV7-8 and TRBJ2-4, with 11 positions matching TRBD1. Germline-derived CDR1 and CDR2 are SGHVS and FQNEAQ. There are 17 residues in the CDR3. V lost 0 bases and J lost 7; bases outside the gene matches: 8. The CDR3 spells CASSLAWGQGVGNIQYF. CDR3 coding DNA: TGTGCCAGCAGCTTAGCGTGGGGACAGGGGGTAGGGAACATTCAGTACTTC.

On this clonotype: Since a much larger clone is just one base distant, this may be a read error. The chain is built from TRBV7-2 and TRBJ2-3, with 9 bases matching TRBD2. The CDR3 covers 16 residues. The V and J ends lost 3 bases and 2 bases, in that order; junction bases with no gene match: 6. Germline assignment: CDR1 SGHTA and CDR2 FQGNSA. Written as DNA, the CDR3 is TGTGCCAGCAGCTTCCATTGCGGGGGGGTCACAGATACGCAGTATTTT. It specifies CASSFHCGGVTDTQYF.

This clonotype appeared a few times. The genes are TRBV7-9 and TRBJ1-5, with D tentatively TRBD1 (5 bases). Germline V lookup: CDR1 SEHNR, CDR2 FQNEAQ (reference sequence). This CDR3 has 14 residues. The germline V and J ends were trimmed by 1 base and 5 bases, with 9 bases remaining between them. This chain's CDR3 is CASSLDQGDQPQHF. The CDR3 nucleotides are TGTGCCAGCAGCTTAGACCAGGGAGATCAGCCCCAGCATTTT.

This chain joins TRBV5-1 and TRBJ1-1, with 7 bases fitting TRBD1. V was clipped by 4 bases and J by 2 bases; unmatched bases: 8. CDR1 is SGHRS and CDR2 is YFSETQ in the germline V gene. The CDR3 runs to 15 residues. The CDR3 region is CASSQDRQANTEAFF. CDR3 DNA sequence: TGCGCCAGCAGCCAGGACAGGCAGGCTAACACTGAAGCTTTCTTT.

This clonotype was observed at least ten times. The chain uses TRBV5-1 and TRBJ2-1; 9 nucleotides match TRBD2. The CDR3 sequence is 16 residues long. From germline, CDR1 is SGHRS and CDR2 YFSETQ. V was pared by 0 bases and J by 7 bases, with 8 bases of the junction left unmatched. The CDR3 coding sequence is TGCGCCAGCAGCTTGGGGGGGCTAGCGGGACAGAATGAGCAGTTCTTC. It yields the protein CASSLGGLAGQNEQFF.

J is TRBJ2-5 and V is TRBV2, with 8 nucleotides matching TRBD2. Looked up from germline, CDR1 is SNHLY and CDR2 is FYNNEI. The junction had 11 bases not matched to a gene; V was cut back by 6 bases and J by 5 bases. The CDR3 runs 15 residues. The CDR3 sequence: CASSPFVGGGETQYF. The DNA for the CDR3 is TGTGCCAGCAGCCCATTCGTCGGGGGGGGTGAGACCCAGTACTTC.

The rearrangement uses TRBV4-3 and TRBJ1-5; 11 bases line up with TRBD1. The CDR3 totals 17 residues. Germline CDR1 LGHNA, CDR2 YSLEER. V lost 1 base, J lost 11 bases, and 13 bases stayed unmatched. The CDR3 reads CASSQAGTGGFQETQHF. The CDR3 DNA is TGCGCCAGCAGCCAAGCTGGGACAGGGGGATTCCAAGAGACCCAGCATTTT.

The chain is built from TRBV20-1 and TRBJ1-5; D possibly corresponds to TRBD1 (6 bases). Trimming cost V 6 bases and J 1 base, with 16 bases left between them. The germline V gene encodes CDR1 DFQATT and CDR2 SNEGSKA (reference sequence). The CDR3 is made up of 15 amino acids. The CDR3 bases are TGCAGTGCAAAGGGACAACTTTCAAGCAATCAGCCCCAGCATTTT. Amino acids: CSAKGQLSSNQPQHF.

This clonotype was picked up many times. This chain uses TRBV29-1 with TRBJ2-7; the D gene is possibly TRBD2 (6 bases). V lost 7 bases, J lost 1 base, and 17 bases lay in between. This CDR3 region has 14 residues. Germline CDR1 is SQVTM and CDR2 is ANQGSEA. DNA for the CDR3: TGCAGCGCCGAGACCGGGACTCCTTCCTACGAGCAGTACTTC. It is translated as CSAETGTPSYEQYF.

This clonotype was detected many times. This chain uses TRBV7-2 with TRBJ2-3; D perhaps matches TRBD2 (7 bases). The CDR3 loop spans 16 amino acids. CDR1 is SGHTA and CDR2 is FQGNSA in the germline V gene. Trimming left V 5 bases short and J 5 bases short, with 20 bases between. As DNA, the CDR3 is TGTGCCAGCAGCCCGATGAGGGGGGGGCTTGGAGATACGCAGTATTTT. This codes for CASSPMRGGLGDTQYF.

The chain employs TRBV10-3 and TRBJ2-2, with 8 positions matching TRBD1. This CDR3 comprises 16 residues. The J segment lost 1 base and the V segment lost 6 bases, leaving 7 bases of the junction unmatched. Looked up from germline, CDR1 is ENHRY and CDR2 is SYGVKD. Written as DNA, the CDR3 is TGTGCCATCAGCCCCCGGACAGGGCTGAACACCGGGGAGCTGTTTTTT. It yields the protein CAISPRTGLNTGELFF.

There are a few counts of this clonotype. This chain connects TRBV5-1 to TRBJ2-7; TRBD1 agrees at 7 bases. CDR1 and CDR2 from the germline V gene are SGHRS and YFSETQ. CDR3 length: 13 amino acids. V was clipped by 3 bases and J by 7 bases; unmatched bases: 7. CDR3 residues: CASSSLTGSEQYF. The CDR3 DNA reads as TGCGCCAGCAGCTCCCTGACAGGGTCAGAGCAGTACTTC. Drawing the rest from reference TRBV5-1 and TRBJ2-7, the complete variable domain is KAGVTQTPRYLIKTRGQQVTLSCSPISGHRSVSWYQQTPGQGLQFLFEYFSETQRNKGNFPGRFSGRQFSNSRSEMNVSTLELGDSALYLCASSSLTGSEQYFGPGTRLTVT.

The chain is built from TRBV3-1 and TRBJ2-5; D call uncertain. The CDR3 is made up of 17 amino acids. V was clipped by 0 bases and J by 5 bases, with 19 bases between them. The germline gives CDR1 LGHDT, CDR2 YNNKEL (reference sequence). The DNA of the CDR3 is TGTGCCAGCAGCCAAGATCGTCCGACAAAAAATGGGGAGACCCAGTACTTC. Encoded protein: CASSQDRPTKNGETQYF.

The sample holds a few counts of this clonotype. The chain is built from TRBV3-1 and TRBJ1-5; no clear D. Per the germline V gene, CDR1 is LGHDT and CDR2 is YNNKEL (reference sequence). V gave up 0 bases and J gave up 6 bases, with 9 bases separating them. The CDR3 has 14 residues. The CDR3 reads CASSQELGTQPQHF. The CDR3 nucleotides are TGTGCCAGCAGCCAAGAACTGGGAACTCAGCCCCAGCATTTT.

This clonotype was counted ten times or more. V is TRBV27 and J is TRBJ2-1; tentative D call: TRBD2 (5 bases). Germline lookup yields CDR1 MNHEY and CDR2 SMNVEV (reference sequence). V lost 2 bases and J 5 bases, leaving 10 bases between the germline ends. This CDR3 comprises 14 residues. The CDR3 is CASSLRTGNNEQFF. In nucleotides, the CDR3 is TGTGCCAGCAGTTTAAGGACGGGAAACAATGAGCAGTTCTTC.

The genes are TRBV7-8 and TRBJ2-1; no reliable D call. Germline assignment: CDR1 SGHVS and CDR2 FQNEAQ. The length of the CDR3 is 15 residues. Trimming removed 4 bases at V and 9 bases at J, with 19 bases between. Here the CDR3 reads CASSSALMAAFEQFF. In DNA form, the CDR3 reads TGTGCCAGCAGCTCCGCATTAATGGCAGCGTTTGAGCAGTTCTTC.

The sample holds a few counts of this clonotype. The rearrangement joins TRBV20-1 to TRBJ1-2; D is perhaps TRBD1 (5 bases). The CDR3 has 16 residues. The V gene's germline CDR1 is DFQATT and CDR2 SNEGSKA (reference sequence). The CDR3 DNA is TGCAGCGGGAGTAGGAGGGGTCCTTCAGCTAACTATGGCTACACCTTC. Translated: CSGSRRGPSANYGYTF.

In this sample, this clonotype turned up a few times. The chain combines TRBV7-2 with TRBJ2-5, with 7 bases lining up with TRBD1. CDR1 is SGHTA and CDR2 is FQGNSA in the germline V gene. The V gene end was trimmed by 5 bases and the J gene end by 6 bases; junction bases not matched to a gene: 6. There are 13 residues in the CDR3. In nucleotides, the CDR3 is TGTGCCAGCAGCCCCGAGACAGGGAAGACCCAGTACTTC. Its protein is CASSPETGKTQYF.

The chain couples TRBV20-1 to TRBJ2-1, with 10 bases identical to TRBD1. The CDR3 is 15 residues long. Germline assignment: CDR1 DFQATT and CDR2 SNEGSKA (reference sequence). Germline trimming cut 0 bases from V and 7 bases from J; bases unmatched to any gene: 6. CDR3 amino acids: CSARDGTGVINEQFF. The DNA for the CDR3 is TGCAGTGCTAGAGACGGGACAGGGGTAATTAATGAGCAGTTCTTC.

A remark on this clonotype: At one end, the junction sequence differs from germline, possibly due to a read error. The rearrangement links TRBV7-7 to TRBJ2-5; 10 bases match TRBD2. Germline loops: CDR1 SSHAT, CDR2 FNYEAQ (reference sequence). The CDR3 covers 18 residues. The CDR3 coding sequence is TGTGCTAGCAGCTCTCAGGGGAGCGGGAGGGCCTTGGGGAATGAGCAGTACTTC. It yields the protein CASSSQGSGRALGNEQYF.

The sample holds a few counts of this clonotype. The V gene is TRBV19, the J gene TRBJ1-5; 8 bases align to TRBD1. Germline V CDR1 and CDR2: LNHDA, SQIVND (reference sequence). Trimming removed 5 bases from V and 4 bases from J; junction bases left unmatched: 7. This CDR3 contains 15 residues. The CDR3 protein is CASSPDREANQPQHF. The DNA for the CDR3 is TGTGCCAGTAGTCCGGACAGGGAGGCAAATCAGCCCCAGCATTTT.

This clonotype was counted at least ten times. This rearrangement joins TRBV28 to TRBJ2-7; no firm D call. The germline V and J ends were trimmed by 7 bases and 1 base, with 8 bases remaining between them. Germline V gene sequence: CDR1 MDHEN, CDR2 SYDVKM. The CDR3 totals 12 residues. Written as DNA, the CDR3 is TGTGCCAGCACAGCTAGGTCCTACGAGCAGTACTTC. Its translation: CASTARSYEQYF.

Turning to this clonotype: Its ends do not fully match the called genes, so a read error is possible. This CDR3 reads CASSPTGARNQPQHF. CDR3 DNA sequence: TGTGCCAGCAGCCCCACAGGGGCACGTAATCAACCCCAGCATTTT. The genes are TRBV7-9 and TRBJ1-5; 7 nucleotides align to TRBD1. From germline, CDR1 is SEHNR and CDR2 FQNEAQ (reference sequence). The CDR3 length is 15 residues. The variable domain in full, with the rest retrieved from reference TRBV7-9 and TRBJ1-5, is DTGVSQNPRHKITKRGQNVTFRCDPISEHNRLYWYRQTLGQGPEFLTYFQNEAQLEKSRLLSDRFSAERPKGSFSTLEIQRTEQGDSAMYLCASSPTGARNQPQHFGDGTRLSIL.

This clonotype was counted a few times. J is TRBJ2-5 and V is TRBV5-1; D assignment may be TRBD1 or TRBD2 (5 bases each). CDR3 length: 15 residues. Germline CDR1 reads SGHRS; CDR2 reads YFSETQ. The V gene lost 1 base and the J gene lost 2 bases, with 12 bases spanning the gap. The CDR3 here is CASSLIGAGQETQYF. CDR3 in DNA: TGCGCCAGCAGCTTGATCGGGGCAGGGCAAGAGACCCAGTACTTC.

In its sample, this clonotype was seen many times. The V gene is TRBV29-1, the J gene TRBJ2-2; D ambiguous. The germline V gene encodes CDR1 SQVTM and CDR2 ANQGSEA. Deletions cut 0 bases from V and 16 bases from J, with 12 bases between. This CDR3 contains 11 residues. The CDR3: CSVEDPGGWFF. In DNA form, the CDR3 reads TGCAGCGTTGAAGATCCCGGTGGTTGGTTTTTT.

The sample holds many counts of this clonotype. The chain carries TRBV7-9 and TRBJ1-2; D remains unclear. V was cut by 5 bases and J by 6 bases, with 13 bases left in between. The CDR3 contains 13 residues. The germline CDR1 and CDR2 sequences are SEHNR and FQNEAQ (reference sequence). CDR3 DNA: TGTGCCAGCAGCCTAACAGACACGGATGGCTACACCTTC. Translating it yields CASSLTDTDGYTF.

This clonotype turned up a few times. This chain links TRBV7-9 with TRBJ2-5; D is perhaps TRBD1 (6 bases). CDR3 length equals 15 residues. The ends were cut back, 1 base at V and 5 bases at J, with 14 bases in the middle. Germline lookup yields CDR1 SEHNR and CDR2 FQNEAQ (reference sequence). CDR3 sequence reads: CASSLGGTPRETQYF. The DNA of the CDR3 is TGTGCCAGCAGCTTAGGTGGGACACCTCGGGAGACCCAGTACTTC.

This clonotype was observed many times. The V gene is TRBV6-6, the J gene TRBJ1-1, with D maybe TRBD1 (5 bases). Germline assignment: CDR1 MNHNY and CDR2 SVGAGI (reference sequence). The CDR3 has 13 amino acids. The V and J ends lost 5 bases and 2 bases respectively, with 9 bases between them. The CDR3 bases are TGTGCCAGCAGTAAGACAGAAAACACTGAAGCTTTCTTT. This codes for CASSKTENTEAFF.